Below are 23 T cell receptor beta chains sequenced from a single sample in a study of CD8+CD57+ T cells in acquired aplastic anemia. The template used for profiling TCR beta VDJ and CDR3 was genomic DNA. TCRdb re-analysed the reads in MiXCR, keeping a single row per CDR3 protein. Among 100,000 to 150,000 distinct CDR3 sequences, approximately 40% were seen once, and the ten largest hold about 3%. Whoever was chosen for sequencing had shown CD8+CD57+ cell expansion by flow cytometry. Sequencing input: sorted CD4+, CD8+, or CD8+CD57+ T cells (not recorded which) from PBMCs. Receptors originate from a human donor with aplastic anemia.

The chain recombines TRBV24-1 with TRBJ2-7; 9 bases line up with TRBD1. Trimming cost V 2 bases and J 11 bases; bases outside gene matches: 6. The V gene's germline CDR1 is KGHDR and CDR2 SFDVKD. There are 13 residues in the CDR3. The CDR3 sequence is CATSDSMTGGKYF. CDR3 DNA: TGTGCCACCAGTGATTCAATGACAGGGGGAAAGTACTTC.

The V and J genes are TRBV29-1 and TRBJ1-2; weak D call: TRBD1 (5 bases). In germline, CDR1 is SQVTM, CDR2 ANQGSEA. The V end lost 0 bases, the J end lost 3 bases, and 14 bases lay between the germline ends. CDR3 length: 15 residues. CDR3 nucleotide sequence: TGCAGCGTTGAAGATCGTCGGGGGGGTGACTATGGCTACACCTTC. Protein product: CSVEDRRGGDYGYTF.

About this clonotype: One end of the junction does not line up with germline, which may come from a read error. V is TRBV7-2 and J is TRBJ2-7, with D perhaps TRBD2 (6 bases). This CDR3 region has 14 residues. Germline CDR1 is SGHTA and CDR2 is FQGNSA. The CDR3 loop is CTSSFLGGGYEQYF. In nucleotides, the CDR3 is TGTACCAGCAGCTTCCTCGGTGGAGGGTACGAGCAGTATTTC.

This chain uses TRBV25-1 with TRBJ1-5; weak D call: TRBD1 (6 bases). This CDR3 has 16 amino acids. V was shortened by 2 bases and J by 2 bases, with 13 bases between the two germline ends. Germline CDR1 and CDR2: MGHDK and SYGVNS. This chain's CDR3 is CASSEIGEGGNQPQHF. The CDR3 coding sequence is TGTGCCAGCAGTGAAATTGGGGAGGGGGGCAATCAGCCCCAGCATTTT. The variable domain in full, completed from reference TRBV25-1 and TRBJ1-5, reads EADIYQTPRYLVIGTGKKITLECSQTMGHDKMYWYQQDPGMELHLIHYSYGVNSTEKGDLSSESTVSRIRTEHFPLTLESARPSHTSQYLCASSEIGEGGNQPQHFGDGTRLSIL.

This clonotype was seen many times. The chain joins TRBV12-3 or TRBV12-4 to TRBJ1-4; 10 bases agree with TRBD1. The V and J ends lost 6 bases and 0 bases, in that order; junction bases with no gene match: 4. The CDR3 sequence is 16 residues long. As DNA, the CDR3 is TGTGCCAGCAGCAGGGACAGGGGTGCAACTAATGAAAAACTGTTTTTT. Its protein product is CASSRDRGATNEKLFF.

This clonotype showed up just a few times. The chain recombines TRBV4-1 with TRBJ2-6; TRBD1 might be the D (6 bases). The length of the CDR3 is 19 residues. Deletions cut 5 bases from V and 0 bases from J, with 20 bases between. Germline V gene lookup returns CDR1 MGHRA and CDR2 YSYEKL. The CDR3 bases are TGCGCCAGCAGCGGGGCAGGGGTCATTGGAGGCTCTGGGGCCAACGTCCTGACTTTC. Its protein product is CASSGAGVIGGSGANVLTF.

Details on this clonotype: A much larger clone lies a single base off, so this may be a read error. The chain uses TRBV19 and TRBJ2-2; 13 bases agree with TRBD2. The CDR3 sequence is 17 residues long. Germline V gene data show CDR1 as LNHDA and CDR2 as SQIVND (reference sequence). CDR3 DNA sequence: TGTGCCAGTACCCGACTAGCGGGGGGTCTCAACATCGGGGAGCTGTTTTTT. Its translation: CASTRLAGGLNIGELFF. The whole variable domain, filled in from reference TRBV19 and TRBJ2-2, reads DGGITQSPKYLFRKEGQNVTLSCEQNLNHDAMYWYRQDPGQGLRLIYYSQIVNDFQKGDIAEGYSVSREKKESFPLTVTSAQKNPTAFYLCASTRLAGGLNIGELFFGEGSRLTVL.

This clonotype has only a few counts. Being one base from a much bigger clone, this may be a read error. The V call is TRBV12-3 or TRBV12-4, the J call TRBJ2-1; D remains ambiguous. Trimming removed 6 bases from V and 2 bases from J, with 11 bases in between. CDR3 size: 14 residues. CDR3 sequence reads: CASSLTLPYNEQFF. CDR3 bases: TGTGCCAGCAGCCTTACACTACCCTACAATGAGCAGTTCTTC.

The chain employs TRBV6-1 and TRBJ2-7; D call uncertain. The CDR3 runs to 11 residues. Germline V gene lookup returns CDR1 MNHNS and CDR2 SASEGT. In DNA form, the CDR3 reads TGTGCGATAAAGCGCTCCTACGAGCAGTACTTC. Its protein product is CAIKRSYEQYF.

This clonotype appeared a few times. The gene calls are TRBV14 and TRBJ2-5; no clear D. The CDR3 has 10 residues. Germline V CDR1 and CDR2: SGHDN, FVKESK. V shed 0 bases and J shed 7 bases, with 0 bases lying between them. CDR3 protein: CASSQETQYF. CDR3 nucleotide sequence: TGTGCCAGCAGCCAAGAGACCCAGTACTTC.

This clonotype occurred many times. The CDR3 sequence is CASRTQGAGGYTF. The CDR3 nucleotides are TGTGCCAGCAGGACCCAGGGGGCGGGGGGCTACACCTTC. V and J are TRBV6-1 and TRBJ1-2; 8 nucleotides line up with TRBD1. Germline values: CDR1 MNHNS, CDR2 SASEGT. CDR3 length: 13 amino acids. J lost 8 bases, V lost 6 bases, and 8 bases had no gene match.

This clonotype was counted many times. The rearrangement links TRBV12-3 or TRBV12-4 to TRBJ1-5, with a possible D match to TRBD1 (5 bases). This CDR3 has 15 amino acids. V was shortened by 6 bases and J by 4 bases, with 16 bases between the two germline ends. The CDR3 coding sequence is TGTGCCAGCAGCTCGGGGGGGTCGATTAATCAGCCCCAGCATTTT. This translates into CASSSGGSINQPQHF.

This clonotype was observed many times. This rearrangement joins TRBV4-1 to TRBJ2-7; 9 bases agree with TRBD1. The CDR3 is 15 residues long. Looked up from germline, CDR1 is MGHRA and CDR2 is YSYEKL. V trimming: 3 bases; J trimming: 6 bases; junction bases outside the gene matches: 9. The CDR3 DNA sequence: TGCGCCAGCAGCCAGGGCGGGACAGGGCTGTTCGAGCAGTACTTC. Translated: CASSQGGTGLFEQYF.

The chain has TRBV24-1 and TRBJ2-5, with 7 bases lining up with TRBD1. Losses at the gene ends were 0 bases for V and 7 bases for J; bases not matched to a gene: 7. The CDR3 extends over 15 amino acids. From germline, CDR1 is KGHDR and CDR2 SFDVKD. CDR3 in amino acids: CATSDLTGVVGTQYF. The CDR3 nucleotides are TGTGCCACCAGTGATTTGACAGGGGTCGTAGGGACCCAGTACTTC.

V usage is TRBV19 and J usage is TRBJ2-1; D might be TRBD1 or TRBD2, each matching 5 bases. The CDR3 sequence is 12 residues long. Germline CDR1 LNHDA, CDR2 SQIVND (reference sequence). Deletions cut 8 bases from V and 5 bases from J, with 10 bases between. CDR3 loop: CASSGTDNEQFF. DNA for the CDR3: TGTGCCAGTTCCGGGACGGACAATGAGCAGTTCTTC.

This clonotype was detected many times. The V call is TRBV19, the J call TRBJ2-1; tentatively, D is TRBD2 (7 bases). The V end lost 4 bases, the J end lost 8 bases, and 15 bases lay between the germline ends. CDR1 is LNHDA and CDR2 is SQIVND in the germline V gene (reference sequence). The CDR3 spans 14 residues. As DNA, the CDR3 is TGTGCCAGTAGTAATGGGGGGGCGTGGGATGAGCAGTTCTTC. Its translation: CASSNGGAWDEQFF.

Points on this clonotype: A much larger clone sits a single nucleotide away, making a read error possible. In nucleotides, the CDR3 is TGTGCCAGCGGTATGACAGGGGATAATCAGCCCCAGCATTTT. This sequence encodes CASGMTGDNQPQHF. J is TRBJ1-5 and V is TRBV6-1; 8 bases fit TRBD1. Germline assignment: CDR1 MNHNS and CDR2 SASEGT. V lost 8 bases to trimming and J lost 4 bases; unmatched junction nucleotides: 7. The CDR3 runs 14 residues.

In this sample, this clonotype turned up many times. The V and J genes are TRBV2 and TRBJ1-3, with TRBD1 identical over 8 bases. Germline V gene lookup returns CDR1 SNHLY and CDR2 FYNNEI. The ends lost 5 bases at V and 0 bases at J; junction bases unmatched: 0. The CDR3 loop spans 14 amino acids. As DNA, the CDR3 is TGTGCCAGCAGTACAGGGGGCTCTGGAAACACCATATATTTT. Translation gives CASSTGGSGNTIYF.

Notes on this clonotype: Just one base apart from a much larger clone, this may be a read error. The chain couples TRBV6-7 to TRBJ1-6; tentative D call: TRBD1 (5 bases). TRBV6-7 is recorded as an ORF, its role being uncertain. The CDR3 extends over 15 amino acids. The CDR3 region has the DNA TGTGCCAGAGCAGGGAAACGACTAAATAATTCACCCCCCCACTTT. Its protein product is CARAGKRLNNSPPHF.

This clonotype was picked up many times. The V gene is TRBV5-6, the J gene TRBJ2-5; tentatively, D is TRBD1 (6 bases). Germline V gene sequence: CDR1 SGHDT, CDR2 YYEEEE. V gave up 0 bases and J gave up 3 bases, with 9 bases separating them. CDR3 length: 14 residues. CDR3 loop: CASSLATGEETQYF. CDR3 sequence (DNA): TGTGCCAGCAGCTTGGCGACAGGAGAAGAGACCCAGTACTTC. Together with reference TRBV5-6 and TRBJ2-5, the CDR3 gives the full variable domain: DAGVTQSPTHLIKTRGQQVTLRCSPKSGHDTVSWYQQALGQGPQFIFQYYEEEERQRGNFPDRFSGHQFPNYSSELNVNALLLGDSALYLCASSLATGEETQYFGPGTRLLVL.

This clonotype was seen ten or more times. CDR3 bases: TGTGCCAGCAGTTTCGATAGGGAAGCTTTCTTT. Translating gives CASSFDREAFF. The chain is built from TRBV12-3 or TRBV12-4 and TRBJ1-1, with D unclear. Deletions cut 3 bases from V and 8 bases from J, with 7 bases between. This CDR3 has 11 residues.

At least ten counts were recorded for this clonotype. An end of the junction does not agree with germline; a read error may underlie this. The rearrangement joins TRBV12-3 or TRBV12-4 to TRBJ2-1; 9 bases align to TRBD1. The CDR3 is 17 residues long. In nucleotides, the CDR3 is TGTGCCAGCAGCTTAACCGGGACAGGGTCCATTAACCTCAGGGGCACCTTC. Residues: CASSLTGTGSINLRGTF.

This clonotype was recorded many times. The rearrangement links TRBV5-1 to TRBJ2-5, with D perhaps assigned TRBD1 or TRBD2 (6 bases each). This CDR3 is 15 amino acids long. Germline CDR1 reads SGHRS; CDR2 reads YFSETQ. The ends were cut back, 3 bases at V and 5 bases at J, with 17 bases in the middle. The CDR3 sequence: CASSSNGGPSETQYF. The DNA of the CDR3 is TGCGCCAGCAGCTCGAACGGGGGCCCCTCTGAGACCCAGTACTTC.